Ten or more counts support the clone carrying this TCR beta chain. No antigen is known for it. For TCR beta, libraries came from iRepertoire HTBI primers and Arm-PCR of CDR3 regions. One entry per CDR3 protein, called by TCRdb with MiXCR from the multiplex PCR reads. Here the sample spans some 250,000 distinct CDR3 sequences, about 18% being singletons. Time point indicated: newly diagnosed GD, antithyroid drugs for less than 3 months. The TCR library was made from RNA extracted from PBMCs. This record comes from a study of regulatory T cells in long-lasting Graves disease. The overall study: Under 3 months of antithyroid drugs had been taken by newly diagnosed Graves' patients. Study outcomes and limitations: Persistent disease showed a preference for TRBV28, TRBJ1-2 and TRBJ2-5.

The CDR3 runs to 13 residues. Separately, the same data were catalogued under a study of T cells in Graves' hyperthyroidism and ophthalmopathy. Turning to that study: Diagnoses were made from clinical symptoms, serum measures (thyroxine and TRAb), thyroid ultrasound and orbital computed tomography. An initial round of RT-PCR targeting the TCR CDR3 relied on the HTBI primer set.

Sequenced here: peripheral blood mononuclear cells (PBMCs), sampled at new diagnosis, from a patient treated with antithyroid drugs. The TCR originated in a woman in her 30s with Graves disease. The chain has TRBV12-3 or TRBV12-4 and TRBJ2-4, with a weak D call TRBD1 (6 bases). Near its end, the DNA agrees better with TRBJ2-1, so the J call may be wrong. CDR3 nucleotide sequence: TGTGCCAGCAGCCAGAACTCAGGGGTCGGGCAGTTCTTC. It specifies CASSQNSGVGQFF.